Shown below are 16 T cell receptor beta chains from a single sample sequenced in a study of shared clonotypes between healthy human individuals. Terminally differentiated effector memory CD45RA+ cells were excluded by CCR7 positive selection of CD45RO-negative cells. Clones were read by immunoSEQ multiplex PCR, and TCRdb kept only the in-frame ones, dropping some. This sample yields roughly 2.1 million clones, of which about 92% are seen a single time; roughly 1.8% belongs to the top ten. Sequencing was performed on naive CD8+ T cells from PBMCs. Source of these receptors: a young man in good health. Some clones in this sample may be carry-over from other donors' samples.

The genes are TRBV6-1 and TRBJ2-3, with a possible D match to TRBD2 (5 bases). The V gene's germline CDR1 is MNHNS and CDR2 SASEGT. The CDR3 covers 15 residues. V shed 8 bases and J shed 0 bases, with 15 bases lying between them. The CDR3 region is CASSPGLASTDTQYF. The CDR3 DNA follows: TGTGCCAGCTCACCCGGGCTAGCTAGCACAGATACGCAGTATTTT.

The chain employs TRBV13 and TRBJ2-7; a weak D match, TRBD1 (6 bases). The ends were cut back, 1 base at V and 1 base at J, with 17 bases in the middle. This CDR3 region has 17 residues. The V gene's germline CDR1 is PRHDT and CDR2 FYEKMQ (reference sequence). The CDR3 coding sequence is TGTGCCAGCAGCTTAGCAAACCCTAGGGGGATATCCTACGAGCAGTACTTC. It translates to CASSLANPRGISYEQYF. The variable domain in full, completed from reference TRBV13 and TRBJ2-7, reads AAGVIQSPRHLIKEKRETATLKCYPIPRHDTVYWYQQGPGQDPQFLISFYEKMQSDKGSIPDRFSAQQFSDYHSELNMSSLELGDSALYFCASSLANPRGISYEQYFGPGTRLTVT.

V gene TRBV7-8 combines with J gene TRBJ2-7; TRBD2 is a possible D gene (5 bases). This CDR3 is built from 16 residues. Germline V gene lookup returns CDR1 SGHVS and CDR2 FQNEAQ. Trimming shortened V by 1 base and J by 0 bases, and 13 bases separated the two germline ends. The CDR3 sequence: CASSLVLAGPSYEQYF. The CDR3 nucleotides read TGTGCCAGCAGCTTAGTGTTGGCGGGTCCCTCCTACGAGCAGTACTTC.

CDR3 sequence: CASSFPVVLPGGKRFEAFF. For the CDR3, the DNA is TGTGCCAGCAGCTTCCCCGTAGTGCTCCCGGGGGGCAAGAGGTTTGAAGCTTTCTTT. V is TRBV11-2 and J is TRBJ1-1, with D tentatively TRBD1 (6 bases). With 3 bases removed from V and 7 bases from J, the gap between germline ends came to 30 bases. This CDR3 comprises 19 residues. Germline V CDR1 and CDR2: SGHAT, FQNNGV.

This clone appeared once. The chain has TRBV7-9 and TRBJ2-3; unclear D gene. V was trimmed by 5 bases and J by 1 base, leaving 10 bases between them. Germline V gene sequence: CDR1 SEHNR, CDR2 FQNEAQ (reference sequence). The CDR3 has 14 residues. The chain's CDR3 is CASSPSGRTDTQYF. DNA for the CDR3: TGTGCCAGCAGCCCCAGTGGGCGCACAGATACGCAGTATTTT.

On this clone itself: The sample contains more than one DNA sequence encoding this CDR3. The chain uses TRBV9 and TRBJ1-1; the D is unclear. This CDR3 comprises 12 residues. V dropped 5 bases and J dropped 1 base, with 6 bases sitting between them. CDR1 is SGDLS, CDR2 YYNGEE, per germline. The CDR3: CASSPGNTEAFF. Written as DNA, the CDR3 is TGTGCCAGCAGTCCGGGGAACACTGAAGCTTTCTTT.

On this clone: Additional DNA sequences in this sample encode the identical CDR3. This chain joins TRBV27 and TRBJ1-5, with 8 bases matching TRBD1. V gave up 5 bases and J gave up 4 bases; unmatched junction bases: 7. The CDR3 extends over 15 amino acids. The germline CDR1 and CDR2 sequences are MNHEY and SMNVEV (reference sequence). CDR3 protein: CASSPRGTGNQPQHF. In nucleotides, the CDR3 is TGTGCCAGCAGTCCCCGGGGGACAGGTAATCAGCCCCAGCATTTT.

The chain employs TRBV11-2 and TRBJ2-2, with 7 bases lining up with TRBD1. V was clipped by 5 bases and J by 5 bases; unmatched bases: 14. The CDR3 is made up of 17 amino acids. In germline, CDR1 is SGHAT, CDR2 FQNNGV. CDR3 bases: TGTGCCAGCAGCCCCGCATTGGGACAGATCAGAACCGGGGAGCTGTTTTTT. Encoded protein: CASSPALGQIRTGELFF.

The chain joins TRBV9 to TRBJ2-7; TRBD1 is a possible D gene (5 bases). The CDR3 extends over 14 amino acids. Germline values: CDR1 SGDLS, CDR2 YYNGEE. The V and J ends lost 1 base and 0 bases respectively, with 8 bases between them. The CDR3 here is CASSVQGASYEQYF. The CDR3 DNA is TGTGCCAGCAGCGTACAGGGCGCCTCCTACGAGCAGTACTTC.

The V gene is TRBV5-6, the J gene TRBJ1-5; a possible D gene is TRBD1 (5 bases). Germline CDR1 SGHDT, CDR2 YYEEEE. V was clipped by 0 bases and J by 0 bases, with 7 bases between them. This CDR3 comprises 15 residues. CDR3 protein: CASSLVGDSNQPQHF. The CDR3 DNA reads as TGTGCCAGCAGCTTGGTAGGGGATAGCAATCAGCCCCAGCATTTT. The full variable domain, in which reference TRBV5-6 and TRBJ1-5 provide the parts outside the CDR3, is DAGVTQSPTHLIKTRGQQVTLRCSPKSGHDTVSWYQQALGQGPQFIFQYYEEEERQRGNFPDRFSGHQFPNYSSELNVNALLLGDSALYLCASSLVGDSNQPQHFGDGTRLSIL.

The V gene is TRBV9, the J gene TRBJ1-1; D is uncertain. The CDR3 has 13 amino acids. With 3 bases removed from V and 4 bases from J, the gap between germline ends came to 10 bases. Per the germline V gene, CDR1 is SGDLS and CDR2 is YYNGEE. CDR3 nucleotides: TGTGCCAGCAGCGCCACCGTGGGCACTGAAGCTTTCTTT. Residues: CASSATVGTEAFF. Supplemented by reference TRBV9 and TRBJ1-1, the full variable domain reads DSGVTQTPKHLITATGQRVTLRCSPRSGDLSVYWYQQSLDQGLQFLIQYYNGEERAKGNILERFSAQQFPDLHSELNLSSLELGDSALYFCASSATVGTEAFFGQGTRLTVV.

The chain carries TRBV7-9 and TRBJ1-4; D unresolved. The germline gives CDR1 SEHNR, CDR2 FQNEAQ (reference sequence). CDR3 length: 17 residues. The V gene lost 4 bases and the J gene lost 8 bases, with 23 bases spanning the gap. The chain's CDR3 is CASSSLKGVGNREKLFF. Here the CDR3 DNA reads TGTGCCAGCAGCTCCCTTAAGGGTGTGGGGAACCGGGAAAAACTGTTTTTT.

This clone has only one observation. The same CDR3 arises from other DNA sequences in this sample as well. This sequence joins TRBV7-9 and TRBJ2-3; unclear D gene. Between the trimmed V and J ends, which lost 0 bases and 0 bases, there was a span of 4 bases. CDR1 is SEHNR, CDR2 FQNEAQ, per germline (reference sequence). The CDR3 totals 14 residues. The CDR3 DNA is TGTGCCAGCAGCTTAGCGCCTAGCACAGATACGCAGTATTTT. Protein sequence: CASSLAPSTDTQYF.

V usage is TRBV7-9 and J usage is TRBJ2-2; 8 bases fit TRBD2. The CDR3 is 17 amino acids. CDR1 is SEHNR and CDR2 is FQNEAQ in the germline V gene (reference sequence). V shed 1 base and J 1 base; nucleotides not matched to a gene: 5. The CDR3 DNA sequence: TGTGCCAGCAGCTTAGGCGGACTAGCCTTGAACACCGGGGAGCTGTTTTTT. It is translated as CASSLGGLALNTGELFF.

CDR3 nucleotides: TGTGCCAGCAGCCTTCGCACTCGGGAGATTTACACAGATACGCAGTATTTT. This translates into CASSLRTREIYTDTQYF. This chain uses TRBV14 with TRBJ2-3, with D tentatively TRBD2 (6 bases). Looked up from germline, CDR1 is SGHDN and CDR2 is FVKESK. Deletions cut 4 bases from V and 2 bases from J, with 19 bases between. This CDR3 is built from 17 residues. Supplemented by reference TRBV14 and TRBJ2-3, the full variable domain reads EAGVTQFPSHSVIEKGQTVTLRCDPISGHDNLYWYRRVMGKEIKFLLHFVKESKQDESGMPNNRFLAERTGGTYSTLKVQPAELEDSGVYFCASSLRTREIYTDTQYFGPGTRLTVL.

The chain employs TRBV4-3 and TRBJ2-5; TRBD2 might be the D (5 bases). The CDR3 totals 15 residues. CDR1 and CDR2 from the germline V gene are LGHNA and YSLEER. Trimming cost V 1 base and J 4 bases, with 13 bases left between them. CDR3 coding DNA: TGCGCCAGCAGCCAAGTAATGGCGGCGGGAGAGACCCAGTACTTC. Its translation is CASSQVMAAGETQYF.